Listed below are T cell receptor beta chains from one sample, sequenced in a study of blood T cell repertoires in COVID-19. TCRdb's table, derived via immunoSEQ multiplex PCR, lists solely in-frame clones and lacks some. The top ten hold about 12% of the sample, which has 150,000 to 170,000 clones, around 83% seen once. Sequencing used peripheral blood. The receptors derive from a woman aged 55-75 years with COVID-19, enrolled during active disease. The CDR3 runs from the conserved cysteine through the conserved F or W. A D gene is named only where the DNA matches it firmly. The size of a clone is reported for some rows only, either as once, few or many, or as a class for expanded clones.

J: TRBJ1-2
size: .
V: TRBV4-1
D: .
CDR3: CASSQDFGYYGYTF
DNA: TGCGCCAGCAGCCAAGATTTCGGTTACTATGGCTACACCTTC

J: TRBJ1-1
size: .
V: TRBV19
D: .
CDR3: CASSMGGTPLNTEAFF
DNA: TGTGCCAGTAGCATGGGAGGGACGCCCTTGAACACTGAAGCTTTCTTT

J: TRBJ1-5
size: .
V: TRBV28
D: .
CDR3: CASNLSSQGPQHF
DNA: TGTGCCAGCAATCTCTCCTCCCAGGGGCCCCAGCATTTT

J: TRBJ1-2
size: few
V: TRBV18
D: .
CDR3: CASSPTPPGLEGYTF
DNA: TGTGCCAGCTCACCGACGCCCCCAGGACTGGAGGGCTACACCTTC

J: TRBJ2-2
size: .
V: TRBV6-5
D: .
CDR3: CAIKGRTNTGELFF
DNA: TGTGCGATCAAGGGGAGGACGAACACCGGGGAGCTGTTTTTT

J: TRBJ2-1
size: .
V: TRBV3-1/TRBV3-2
D: .
CDR3: CASSLDLNQFF
DNA: TGTGCCAGCAGCCTCGATCTAAACCAGTTCTTC

J: TRBJ1-1
size: .
V: TRBV10-2
D: .
CDR3: CASSQMNTEAFF
DNA: TGCGCCAGCAGCCAGATGAACACTGAAGCTTTCTTT

J: TRBJ1-2
size: .
V: TRBV3-1/TRBV3-2
D: .
CDR3: CASSQEDAGFGYTF
DNA: TGTGCCAGCAGCCAAGAGGACGCAGGGTTTGGCTACACCTTC

J: TRBJ1-2
size: .
V: TRBV19
D: .
CDR3: CASSRDQGRRSVYGYTF
DNA: TGTGCCAGTAGTAGGGACCAGGGGAGACGTTCGGTGTATGGCTACACCTTC

J: TRBJ1-1
size: .
V: TRBV25-1
D: TRBD1
CDR3: CASSELVGRGHTEAFF
DNA: TGTGCCAGCAGTGAATTGGTTGGCAGGGGGCACACTGAAGCTTTCTTT

J: TRBJ1-1
size: many
V: TRBV30
D: TRBD1
CDR3: CAWRGQGGVEAFF
DNA: TGTGCCTGGAGGGGACAGGGAGGTGTTGAAGCTTTCTTT

J: TRBJ1-5
size: .
V: TRBV5-8
D: TRBD1
CDR3: CASSLAQTGTQHF
DNA: TGTGCCAGCAGCTTGGCCCAGACAGGGACCCAGCATTTT

J: TRBJ1-2
size: .
V: TRBV6-4
D: .
CDR3: CASSDVPGYGYTF
DNA: TGTGCCAGCAGTGACGTGCCAGGGTATGGCTACACCTTC

J: TRBJ2-3
size: .
V: TRBV5-5
D: TRBD1
CDR3: CASSFFDRGAADTQYF
DNA: TGTGCCAGCAGCTTTTTCGACAGGGGAGCTGCAGATACGCAGTATTTT

J: TRBJ1-1
size: .
V: TRBV11-2
D: .
CDR3: CASSFGFHAGVAEAFF
DNA: TGTGCCAGCAGCTTTGGATTTCACGCGGGGGTCGCTGAAGCTTTCTTT

J: TRBJ2-2
size: .
V: TRBV11-3
D: .
CDR3: CASSLVGLEELFF
DNA: TGTGCCAGCAGCTTAGTGGGACTGGAGGAGCTGTTTTTT

J: TRBJ1-5
size: .
V: TRBV4-1
D: .
CDR3: CASSQGFNQGQPQHF
DNA: TGCGCCAGCAGCCAAGGTTTCAACCAGGGACAGCCCCAGCATTTT

J: TRBJ2-5
size: few
V: TRBV28
D: .
CDR3: CASTTPGETQYF
DNA: TGTGCCAGCACCACGCCAGGGGAGACCCAGTACTTC

J: TRBJ1-2
size: .
V: TRBV24-1
D: .
CDR3: CATSDPSGGLYGYTF
DNA: TGTGCCACCAGTGACCCTTCCGGAGGCCTCTATGGCTACACCTTC

J: TRBJ2-5
size: .
V: TRBV6-5
D: TRBD2
CDR3: CASQRGGLETQYF
DNA: TGTGCCAGCCAGCGGGGGGGCCTGGAGACCCAGTACTTC

J: TRBJ1-4
size: .
V: TRBV6-1
D: TRBD1
CDR3: CASSDPGQGGRTNEKLFF
DNA: TGTGCCAGCAGTGACCCGGGACAGGGTGGGAGAACTAATGAAAAACTGTTTTTT

J: TRBJ2-7
size: .
V: TRBV5-4
D: .
CDR3: CASSSYYEQYF
DNA: TGTGCCAGCAGTTCCTACTACGAGCAGTACTTC

J: TRBJ1-3
size: .
V: TRBV9
D: .
CDR3: CASSATTGYYPVSGNTIYF
DNA: TGTGCCAGCAGCGCCACGACAGGATATTACCCGGTCTCTGGAAACACCATATATTTT

J: TRBJ1-1
size: .
V: TRBV3-1/TRBV3-2
D: TRBD1
CDR3: CASSRQGPRGGAEAFF
DNA: TGTGCCAGCAGCCGACAGGGGCCCCGGGGAGGGGCTGAAGCTTTCTTT

J: TRBJ1-2
size: .
V: TRBV5-1
D: .
CDR3: CASSLSGNYGYTF
DNA: TGCGCCAGCAGCTTGTCGGGGAACTATGGCTACACCTTC

J: TRBJ2-1
size: .
V: TRBV7-3
D: TRBD1
CDR3: CASSLLGTGVYNEQFF
DNA: TGTGCCAGCAGCTTACTGGGGACAGGGGTTTACAATGAGCAGTTCTTC

J: TRBJ2-7
size: .
V: TRBV6-5
D: TRBD2
CDR3: CANGPGLAGVYEQYF
DNA: TGTGCCAACGGTCCGGGACTAGCGGGAGTATACGAGCAGTACTTC

J: TRBJ1-1
size: .
V: TRBV19
D: .
CDR3: CASSLGSGLNTEAFF
DNA: TGTGCCAGTAGCTTGGGTTCAGGGCTGAACACTGAAGCTTTCTTT

J: TRBJ2-1
size: .
V: TRBV7-7
D: .
CDR3: CASSLQGWDNEQFF
DNA: TGTGCTAGCAGCTTACAGGGTTGGGACAATGAGCAGTTCTTC

J: TRBJ2-3
size: .
V: TRBV5-8
D: .
CDR3: CASSLEWTRATDTQYF
DNA: TGTGCCAGCAGCTTGGAGTGGACAAGAGCCACAGATACGCAGTATTTT

J: TRBJ2-1
size: .
V: TRBV19
D: .
CDR3: CASSILSGSYNEQFF
DNA: TGTGCCAGTAGTATCCTTAGCGGCAGCTACAATGAGCAGTTCTTC

J: TRBJ1-2
size: .
V: TRBV7-9
D: .
CDR3: CASSLGQGYGYTF
DNA: TGTGCCAGCAGCTTAGGTCAGGGCTATGGCTACACCTTC

J: TRBJ2-7
size: .
V: TRBV5-1
D: TRBD2
CDR3: CASSLPAGVYEQYF
DNA: TGCGCCAGCAGCTTGCCAGCGGGAGTGTACGAGCAGTACTTC

J: TRBJ1-2
size: .
V: TRBV12-5
D: .
CDR3: CASGLSSENGYTF
DNA: TGTGCTAGTGGTTTGTCGTCGGAGAATGGCTACACCTTC

J: TRBJ2-7
size: .
V: TRBV3-1/TRBV3-2
D: .
CDR3: CASSTITGESLYEQYF
DNA: TGTGCCAGCAGCACGATAACTGGAGAGAGTTTATACGAGCAGTACTTC

J: TRBJ2-6
size: .
V: TRBV30
D: TRBD1
CDR3: CARQGVELPGANVLTF
DNA: TGTGCGCGGCAGGGGGTCGAACTACCTGGGGCCAACGTCCTGACTTTC

J: TRBJ2-2
size: .
V: TRBV27
D: TRBD2
CDR3: CASSRRGLAGTGELFF
DNA: TGTGCCAGCAGCCGTAGGGGACTAGCCGGCACCGGGGAGCTGTTTTTT

J: TRBJ2-3
size: .
V: TRBV9
D: .
CDR3: CASSVGLVGTDTQYF
DNA: TGTGCCAGCAGCGTAGGTCTAGTGGGTACAGATACGCAGTATTTT